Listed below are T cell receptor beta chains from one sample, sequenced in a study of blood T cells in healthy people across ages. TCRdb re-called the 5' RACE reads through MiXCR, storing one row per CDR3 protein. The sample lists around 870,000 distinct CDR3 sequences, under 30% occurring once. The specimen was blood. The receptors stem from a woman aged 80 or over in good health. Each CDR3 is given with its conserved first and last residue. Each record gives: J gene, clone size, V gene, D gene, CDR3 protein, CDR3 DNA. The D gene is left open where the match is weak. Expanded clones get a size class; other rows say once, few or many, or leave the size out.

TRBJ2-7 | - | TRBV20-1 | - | CSASPNAYEQYF | TGCAGTGCTAGTCCCAACGCCTACGAGCAGTACTTC
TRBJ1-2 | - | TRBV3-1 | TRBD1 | CASSQDGTGGYGYTF | TGTGCCAGCAGCCAAGATGGGACAGGGGGCTATGGCTACACCTTC
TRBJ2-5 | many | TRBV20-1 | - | CGYLLSGPFGETQYF | TGCGGCTACCTGCTTTCTGGGCCTTTCGGAGAGACCCAGTACTTC
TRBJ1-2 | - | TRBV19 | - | CASSGPLDRIYGYTF | TGTGCCAGTAGTGGGCCCCTCGACAGGATCTATGGCTACACCTTC
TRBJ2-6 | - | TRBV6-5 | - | CASSYDRGGANVLTF | TGTGCCAGCAGTTACGACCGGGGTGGGGCCAACGTCCTGACTTTC
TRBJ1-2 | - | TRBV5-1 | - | CASSTLRGADYGYTF | TGCGCCAGCAGCACCCTACGGGGGGCTGACTATGGCTACACCTTC
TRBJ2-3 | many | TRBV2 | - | CASSAQSFGGLDTQYF | TGTGCCAGCAGTGCGCAAAGCTTTGGGGGTTTAGATACGCAGTATTTT
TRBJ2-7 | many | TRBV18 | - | CASSPGEQSTKQYF | TGTGCCAGCTCACCGGGCGAGCAATCTACGAAGCAGTACTTC
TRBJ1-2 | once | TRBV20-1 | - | CSARDLSPQTANYGYTF | TGCAGTGCTAGAGATCTTTCGCCCCAGACAGCTAACTATGGCTACACCTTC
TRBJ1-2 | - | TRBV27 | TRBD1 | CAGRYRQGLNYGYTF | TGTGCCGGCAGATACCGACAGGGGCTGAACTATGGCTACACCTTC
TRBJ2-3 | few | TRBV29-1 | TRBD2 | CSVEGLAGGLDTQYF | TGCAGCGTTGAAGGACTAGCGGGAGGGCTAGATACGCAGTATTTT
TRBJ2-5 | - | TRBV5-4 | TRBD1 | CASSRQGSQETKYF | TGTGCCAGCAGCCGACAGGGTTCTCAAGAGACCAAGTACTTC
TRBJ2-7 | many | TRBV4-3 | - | CASSYARDSGDEQYF | TGCGCCAGCAGCTACGCCCGGGACTCCGGGGACGAGCAGTACTTC
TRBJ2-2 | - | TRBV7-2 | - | CASSFSATANTGELFF | TGTGCCAGCAGCTTTAGCGCGACAGCGAACACCGGGGAGCTGTTTTTT
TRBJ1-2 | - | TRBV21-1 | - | CASIGTGCMISGYTF | TGTGCCAGCATCGGGACAGGTTGTATGATCTCTGGCTACACCTTC
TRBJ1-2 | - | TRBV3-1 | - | CASSFRGVNYGYTF | TGTGCCAGCAGCTTCAGGGGCGTTAACTATGGCTACACCTTC
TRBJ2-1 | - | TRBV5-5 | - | CASSLDRSLPYEQFF | TGTGCCAGCAGCTTAGACAGGTCTCTTCCCTACGAGCAGTTCTTC
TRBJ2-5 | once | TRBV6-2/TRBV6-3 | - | CASSQPQGPQETQYF | TGTGCCAGCAGTCAACCACAGGGACCCCAAGAGACCCAGTACTTC
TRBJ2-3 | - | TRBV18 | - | CASSPSGARTDTQYF | TGTGCCAGCTCACCCTCGGGGGCCCGCACAGATACGCAGTATTTT
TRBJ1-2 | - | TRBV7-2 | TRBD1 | CASSITGATSGYGYTF | TGTGCCAGCAGCATAACAGGGGCGACGTCGGGCTATGGCTACACCTTC
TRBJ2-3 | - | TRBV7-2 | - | CASSLRAGSEDTQYF | TGTGCCAGCAGCTTACGGGCAGGAAGCGAGGATACGCAGTATTTT
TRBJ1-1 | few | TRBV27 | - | CASSLVGSAEAFF | TGTGCCAGCAGTTTAGTGGGGTCAGCTGAAGCTTTCTTT
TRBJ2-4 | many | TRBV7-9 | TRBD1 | CASSFRTGVNRDIQYF | TGTGCCAGCAGCTTCAGGACAGGGGTAAATAGAGACATTCAGTACTTC
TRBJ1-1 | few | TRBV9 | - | CASSVAREGWTEAFF | TGTGCCAGCAGCGTAGCTCGGGAGGGTTGGACTGAAGCTTTCTTT
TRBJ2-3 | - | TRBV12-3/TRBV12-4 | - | CASSLFGLTDTQYF | TGTGCCAGCAGTTTATTCGGGCTCACAGATACGCAGTATTTT
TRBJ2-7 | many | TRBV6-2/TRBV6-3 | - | CASSSGTRVTFEQYF | TGTGCCAGCAGTTCAGGGACAAGGGTTACGTTCGAGCAGTACTTC
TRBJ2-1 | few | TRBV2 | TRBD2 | CASNSGGRHEQFF | TGTGCCAGCAATAGCGGGGGCCGGCATGAGCAGTTCTTC
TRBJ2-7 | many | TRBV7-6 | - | CASSLWGDQGYEQYF | TGTGCCAGCAGCTTATGGGGGGACCAAGGGTACGAGCAGTACTTC
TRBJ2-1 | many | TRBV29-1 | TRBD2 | CSVGSGGIEYNEQFF | TGCAGCGTTGGTAGCGGGGGGATTGAGTACAATGAGCAGTTCTTC
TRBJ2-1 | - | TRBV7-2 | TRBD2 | CASSWLAGGLSKQFF | TGTGCCAGCAGCTGGTTGGCGGGGGGGCTGAGTAAGCAGTTCTTC
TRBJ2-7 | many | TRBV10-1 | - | CASSESIGGDPRPEQYF | TGCGCCAGCAGTGAGTCCATTGGGGGAGACCCTCGTCCAGAGCAGTACTTC
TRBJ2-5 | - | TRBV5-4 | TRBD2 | CASSSAGGETQYF | TGTGCCAGCAGCTCGGCCGGGGGGGAGACCCAGTACTTC
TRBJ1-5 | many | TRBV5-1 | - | CASSEGRRDQPQHF | TGCGCCAGCAGCGAGGGACGGCGTGATCAGCCCCAGCATTTT
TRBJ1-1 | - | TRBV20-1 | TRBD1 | CSAREQGARKRAEAFF | TGCAGTGCTAGAGAACAGGGGGCCAGAAAAAGGGCTGAAGCTTTCTTT
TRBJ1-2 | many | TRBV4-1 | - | CASSHRSYGYTF | TGCGCCAGCAGCCATCGGAGCTATGGCTACACCTTC
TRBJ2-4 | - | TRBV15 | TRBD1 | CATNRDRLVTGGGPVLDIQYF | TGTGCCACCAACAGAGATCGATTGGTAACAGGGGGCGGTCCGGTATTGGACATTCAGTACTTC
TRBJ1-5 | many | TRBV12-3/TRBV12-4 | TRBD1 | CASSLGTGLGNQPQHF | TGTGCCAGCAGTTTGGGGACAGGGCTGGGCAATCAGCCCCAGCATTTT
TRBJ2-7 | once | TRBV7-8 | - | CANSPEELFYEQYF | TGTGCCAACAGCCCCGAGGAGCTATTCTACGAGCAGTACTTC
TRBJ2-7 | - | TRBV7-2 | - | CASSLAGSPYYEQYF | TGTGCCAGCAGCTTAGCGGGCAGCCCTTACTACGAGCAGTACTTC
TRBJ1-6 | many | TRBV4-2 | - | CASSQVSGWAANSPLHF | TGTGCCAGCAGCCAAGTTTCAGGCTGGGCGGCTAATTCACCCCTCCACTTT
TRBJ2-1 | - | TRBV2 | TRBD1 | CASSRDRGDFNEQFF | TGTGCCAGCAGTAGGGACAGGGGCGACTTCAATGAGCAGTTCTTC
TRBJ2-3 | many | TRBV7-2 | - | CASSPVGGNTQYF | TGTGCCAGCAGCCCTGTGGGAGGAAATACGCAGTATTTT
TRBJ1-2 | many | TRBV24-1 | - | CATSDPFDGDYGYTF | TGTGCCACCAGTGATCCCTTCGACGGAGACTATGGCTACACCTTC
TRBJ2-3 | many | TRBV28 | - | CASYSTDTQYF | TGTGCCAGCTATAGCACAGATACGCAGTATTTT
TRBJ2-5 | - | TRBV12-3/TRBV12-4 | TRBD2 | CASRLAGVGETQYF | TGTGCCAGCAGACTAGCGGGAGTAGGAGAGACCCAGTACTTC
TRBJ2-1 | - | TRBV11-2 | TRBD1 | CASSSRQGYYNEQFF | TGTGCCAGCAGCTCCCGACAGGGATACTACAATGAGCAGTTCTTC
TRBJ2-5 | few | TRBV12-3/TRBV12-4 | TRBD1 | CASSRRTRGQGSNEQYF | TGTGCCAGCAGCCGTCGGACCAGGGGGCAGGGTTCGAATGAGCAGTACTTC
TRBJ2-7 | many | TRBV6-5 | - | CASRLGQGAYEQYF | TGTGCCAGCAGACTCGGGCAGGGAGCCTACGAGCAGTACTTC